These 22 T cell receptor beta chains originate from one sample sequenced in a study of regulatory T cells in long-lasting Graves disease. Time point denoted: newly diagnosed GD, antithyroid drugs for less than 3 months. The TCR library was made from RNA extracted from PBMCs. Sequencing libraries for TCR beta were prepared with iRepertoire HTBI primers and Arm-PCR of CDR3 regions. Using its own MiXCR run on the multiplex PCR reads, TCRdb lists one record per CDR3 protein. The data show almost 450,000 distinct CDR3 sequences, about 15% seen once. This sample also appeared in a second study, on T cells in Graves' hyperthyroidism and ophthalmopathy.

The source was peripheral blood mononuclear cells (PBMCs), collected at new diagnosis, from a patient treated with antithyroid drugs. These receptors were taken from a woman in her thirties with Graves disease.

This clonotype was detected ten times or more. The V call is TRBV6-1, the J call TRBJ2-2; tentatively, D is TRBD1 (5 bases). The germline V and J ends were trimmed by 9 bases and 0 bases, with 17 bases remaining between them. Germline lookup yields CDR1 MNHNS and CDR2 SASEGT. The CDR3 consists of 16 residues. CDR3 sequence: CASIFTGGPNTGELFF. The DNA for the CDR3 is TGTGCCAGTATTTTTACAGGCGGCCCGAACACCGGGGAGCTGTTTTTT.

In its sample, this clonotype was seen a few times. V and J are TRBV30 and TRBJ1-1, with D hard to call. The CDR3 totals 12 residues. Germline V gene lookup returns CDR1 GTSNPN and CDR2 SVGIG (reference sequence). Deletions cut 5 bases from V and 1 base from J, with 8 bases between. This chain's CDR3 is CAWGRGNTEAFF. The CDR3 DNA reads as TGTGCCTGGGGCAGAGGGAACACTGAAGCTTTCTTT.

This clonotype has at least ten counts. CDR3 sequence (DNA): TGCGCCAGCAGCAGGGGACTAGCGGCCTACAATGAGCAGTTCTTC. It codes for CASSRGLAAYNEQFF. The J gene is TRBJ2-1, the V gene TRBV5-1; 11 bases are shared with TRBD2. V gave up 4 bases and J gave up 2 bases; unmatched junction bases: 2. The V gene's germline CDR1 is SGHRS and CDR2 YFSETQ. The CDR3 has 15 residues.

On this clonotype: The CDR3 carries no conserved terminal phenylalanine or tryptophan, so it likely arises from a read error. In DNA, the CDR3 is TGTGCCAGCAGTTACTCGGGGGCCACTGAAGCTTTCTCT. This encodes CASSYSGATEAFS. The rearrangement uses TRBV6-6 and TRBJ1-1; tentatively, D is TRBD1 (6 bases). The V gene lost 0 bases and the J gene lost 4 bases, with 6 bases spanning the gap. CDR3 length: 13 residues. Germline CDR1 MNHNY, CDR2 SVGAGI (reference sequence).

This clonotype turned up a few times. The rearrangement uses TRBV14 and TRBJ2-3, with unresolved D. V lost 1 base and J 4 bases, leaving 15 bases between the germline ends. CDR3 size: 16 residues. Germline CDR1 reads SGHDN; CDR2 reads FVKESK. CDR3 protein: CASSQGGSASSDTQYF. CDR3 sequence (DNA): TGTGCCAGCAGCCAAGGAGGCTCCGCAAGTTCAGATACGCAGTATTTT.

This clonotype was counted a few times. The V gene is TRBV4-1, the J gene TRBJ1-5; D might be TRBD1 (5 bases). V was pared by 8 bases and J by 3 bases, with 17 bases between. Looked up from germline, CDR1 is MGHRA and CDR2 is YSYEKL. The CDR3 is 15 amino acids. In DNA, the CDR3 is TGCGCCAGCGACGTCAGGGCAGGGCTCAATCAGCCCCAGCATTTT. It specifies CASDVRAGLNQPQHF.

Ten or more counts support this clonotype. The CDR3 here is CASTGTGWSYEQYF. In DNA form, the CDR3 reads TGTGCCAGCACGGGGACAGGCTGGTCCTACGAGCAGTACTTC. V is TRBV27 and J is TRBJ2-7; 8 nucleotides align to TRBD1. The CDR3 runs to 14 residues. Germline-derived CDR1 and CDR2 are MNHEY and SMNVEV (reference sequence). Trimming cost V 7 bases and J 1 base; bases outside gene matches: 6.

The chain has TRBV19 and TRBJ1-6, with D uncertain. The CDR3 is 13 residues long. V was pared by 8 bases and J by 7 bases, with 12 bases between. Germline lookup yields CDR1 LNHDA and CDR2 SQIVND (reference sequence). The CDR3 sequence is CASGRIANSPLHF. CDR3 DNA sequence: TGTGCCAGTGGGAGGATCGCGAATTCACCCCTCCACTTT.

Of note for this clonotype: Given the absence of the conserved phenylalanine or tryptophan at the CDR3 end, a read error is likely. This chain links TRBV24-1 with TRBJ2-3; perhaps TRBD1 as D (6 bases). Trimming stripped 2 bases from V and 3 bases from J, with 14 bases between. CDR1 and CDR2 (germline): KGHDR, SFDVKD. The CDR3 runs to 16 residues. This CDR3 reads CATSDSRGIVTDTQYL. CDR3 coding DNA: TGTGCCACCAGTGATTCGAGGGGGATTGTGACAGATACGCAGTATCTT.

V gene TRBV10-3 combines with J gene TRBJ2-2, with D perhaps TRBD2 (6 bases). Per the germline V gene, CDR1 is ENHRY and CDR2 is SYGVKD. This CDR3 contains 14 residues. With 3 bases removed from V and 6 bases from J, the gap between germline ends came to 11 bases. In nucleotides, the CDR3 is TGTGCCATCAGTGACCGACTAGTGGCCGGGGAGCTGTTTTTT. Translating it yields CAISDRLVAGELFF.

This clonotype was seen a few times. CDR3: CATSFRQATEAFF. CDR3 sequence (DNA): TGTGCCACCTCATTCAGGCAGGCCACTGAAGCTTTCTTT. The V gene is TRBV19, the J gene TRBJ1-1; D is uncertain. Trimming removed 10 bases from V and 4 bases from J, with 16 bases in between. The germline gives CDR1 LNHDA, CDR2 SQIVND (reference sequence). The CDR3 is 13 residues long.

Here the CDR3 DNA reads TGCAGTGCCCCCCGAGTCGACGGTAGCGGGAGTAGTCCCTACGAGCAGTACTTC. Residues: CSAPRVDGSGSSPYEQYF. The chain links TRBV20-1 to TRBJ2-7, with 9 bases aligning to TRBD2. The germline V gene encodes CDR1 DFQATT and CDR2 SNEGSKA (reference sequence). The J segment lost 2 bases and the V segment lost 6 bases, leaving 20 bases of the junction unmatched. The length of the CDR3 is 18 residues.

The rearrangement joins TRBV13 to TRBJ1-1; D ambiguous. The CDR3 is made up of 12 amino acids. Germline CDR1 reads PRHDT; CDR2 reads FYEKMQ (reference sequence). V lost 8 bases and J 4 bases, leaving 11 bases between the germline ends. The CDR3 sequence is CASQMYITEAFF. The CDR3, as DNA: TGTGCCAGCCAAATGTATATCACTGAAGCTTTCTTT.

This clonotype was found a few times. The chain joins TRBV5-6 to TRBJ2-1; 7 nucleotides agree with TRBD1. The CDR3 is made up of 15 amino acids. From germline, CDR1 is SGHDT and CDR2 YYEEEE. V lost 4 bases, J lost 3 bases, and 7 bases stayed unmatched. CDR3 DNA: TGTGCCAGCAGCGCCTGGGACAGCAACTACAATGAGCAGTTCTTC. Encoded protein: CASSAWDSNYNEQFF.

This clonotype was detected ten times or more. This chain connects TRBV13 to TRBJ2-1, with TRBD2 matching over 10 bases. The CDR3 consists of 16 residues. With V trimmed by 7 bases and J by 2 bases, 8 bases remained unmatched. Per the germline V gene, CDR1 is PRHDT and CDR2 is FYEKMQ (reference sequence). CDR3 in DNA: TGTGCCAGCACCCCCGAGAGCGGGAGGGCCTACAATGAGCAGTTCTTC. This codes for CASTPESGRAYNEQFF.

This clonotype showed up just a few times. V usage is TRBV29-1 and J usage is TRBJ2-5; 9 bases are shared with TRBD2. CDR1 and CDR2 from the germline V gene are SQVTM and ANQGSEA. The CDR3 sequence is 13 residues long. With 7 bases clipped from V and 5 bases from J, the junction kept 8 bases outside the gene matches. CDR3 in DNA: TGCAGCGGGAGGGGACTAGCCGCGGAGACCCAGTACTTC. Protein product: CSGRGLAAETQYF.

Note on this clonotype: At one boundary the junction diverges from the germline segment, which might be a read error. The V and J genes are TRBV6-5 and TRBJ2-7; 7 nucleotides match TRBD1. Germline V gives CDR1 MNHEY, CDR2 SVGAGI. This CDR3 contains 17 residues. The CDR3 region has the DNA TGTGCCAGCGGTTACGGGTTCGGGACAGCAGCTTCTTACGAGCAGTACTTT. The encoded protein is CASGYGFGTAASYEQYF.

In its sample, this clonotype was seen a few times. The chain carries TRBV11-2 and TRBJ1-3; 8 bases map to TRBD1. After removal of 6 bases from V and 0 bases from J, the junction contained 16 bases not matched to a gene. The germline gives CDR1 SGHAT, CDR2 FQNNGV. CDR3 length: 19 residues. CDR3 sequence: CASRLRARSGGLSGNTIYF. The CDR3 coding sequence is TGTGCCAGCAGATTAAGGGCGCGGTCAGGGGGCCTCTCTGGAAACACCATATATTTT.

The chain couples TRBV5-1 to TRBJ2-2; D unresolved. The CDR3 loop spans 14 amino acids. Trimming cost V 0 bases and J 6 bases, with 9 bases left between them. CDR1 and CDR2 from the germline V gene are SGHRS and YFSETQ. CDR3 residues: CASSLAGRAGELFF. The CDR3 nucleotides read TGCGCCAGCAGCTTGGCGGGTAGGGCCGGGGAGCTGTTTTTT.

This clonotype showed up many times. The chain carries TRBV27 and TRBJ1-5; a weak D match, TRBD1 (6 bases). The V and J ends lost 5 bases and 9 bases respectively, with 14 bases between them. Germline V gene lookup returns CDR1 MNHEY and CDR2 SMNVEV (reference sequence). This CDR3 contains 13 residues. CDR3 sequence: CASSPQGLGPQHF. In DNA form, the CDR3 reads TGTGCCAGCAGTCCACAGGGACTAGGGCCCCAGCATTTT.

This clonotype was seen many times. The J gene is TRBJ2-1, the V gene TRBV6-1; D not resolved. Germline V gives CDR1 MNHNS, CDR2 SASEGT. The V gene lost 7 bases and the J gene lost 3 bases, with 16 bases spanning the gap. This CDR3 comprises 15 residues. CDR3 residues: CASTRLVTNYNEQFF. CDR3 DNA sequence: TGTGCCAGCACCAGACTCGTTACCAACTACAATGAGCAGTTCTTC.

The chain is built from TRBV24-1 and TRBJ2-5, with 7 bases matching TRBD2. The CDR3 has 14 residues. The germline CDR1 and CDR2 sequences are KGHDR and SFDVKD. Unmatched junction bases numbered 4, after V lost 0 bases and J lost 7 bases. The CDR3 coding sequence is TGTGCCACCAGTGATTTGGGGGGGGGGACGACCCAGTACTTC. Translating gives CATSDLGGGTTQYF.